These T cell receptor beta chains were read from a single sample in a study of CD8 T cells in Susac syndrome. TCRdb ran MiXCR on the immunoSEQ multiplex PCR reads and lists one entry per CDR3 protein. The data contain about 190,000 distinct CDR3 sequences, more than 85% of them singletons. Material for sequencing was CD8+ T cells from PBMCs. All receptors come from a human donor with Susac syndrome. Each CDR3 is given with its conserved first and last residue. The D gene is left open where the match is weak. Clone size is not always given. Where it is, it says once, few, many or a class for expanded clones.

d_call	v_call	clone_size	j_call	cdr3_aa	cdr3_nt
.	TRBV7-9	.	TRBJ2-3	CASSIRDSTDTQYF	TGTGCCAGCAGCATTAGGGACAGCACAGATACGCAGTATTTT
.	TRBV11-1	.	TRBJ1-1	CASNPFREYQEWTEAFF	TGTGCCAGCAACCCATTCCGTGAATACCAAGAGTGGACTGAAGCTTTCTTT
.	TRBV5-6	.	TRBJ2-5	CASSLALGLGETQYF	TGTGCCAGCAGCTTGGCCCTAGGGCTAGGGGAGACCCAGTACTTC
.	TRBV7-3	once	TRBJ1-5	CASSTIAGQTDNRNQPQHF	TGTGCCAGCAGTACTATTGCGGGACAAACCGATAATAGAAATCAGCCCCAGCATTTT
.	TRBV20-1	.	TRBJ1-1	CSAPRRRTENTEAFF	TGCAGTGCGCCCCGAAGGAGGACAGAGAACACTGAAGCTTTCTTT
.	TRBV20-1	.	TRBJ2-2	CSASKTGTGELFF	TGCAGTGCTTCAAAGACAGGCACCGGGGAGCTGTTTTTT
.	TRBV24-1	.	TRBJ2-2	CATSDPTSFPGELFF	TGTGCCACCAGTGACCCTACTAGTTTCCCCGGGGAGCTGTTTTTT
TRBD1	TRBV4-1	.	TRBJ1-2	CASSYGQGGKDGYTF	TGCGCCAGCAGCTACGGACAGGGGGGGAAGGATGGCTACACCTTC
.	TRBV18	.	TRBJ2-2	CASSRRDGGAGELFF	TGTGCCAGCTCACGGCGGGACGGAGGGGCCGGGGAGCTGTTTTTT
TRBD1	TRBV5-1	.	TRBJ2-3	CASSKGQGKADTQYF	TGCGCCAGCAGCAAAGGACAGGGTAAAGCAGATACGCAGTATTTT
TRBD2	TRBV6-5	.	TRBJ2-3	CASSLIGGREASTDTQYF	TGTGCCAGCAGTTTGATTGGGGGGCGGGAGGCCTCCACAGATACGCAGTATTTT
.	TRBV4-2	.	TRBJ2-7	CASSQDQAAYEQYF	TGTGCCAGCAGCCAAGATCAGGCAGCCTACGAGCAGTACTTC
TRBD1	TRBV10-3	.	TRBJ2-7	CAISGPQGAIYEQYF	TGTGCCATCAGTGGGCCGCAGGGGGCCATCTACGAGCAGTACTTC
.	TRBV30	.	TRBJ2-5	CAWKLNQETQYF	TGTGCCTGGAAGCTGAATCAAGAGACCCAGTACTTC
.	TRBV20-1	once	TRBJ1-1	CSAKETSQNTEAFF	TGCAGTGCTAAAGAGACCTCCCAGAACACTGAAGCTTTCTTT
.	TRBV6-4	.	TRBJ2-1	CASTLRQRVYNEQFF	TGTGCCAGCACCCTAAGACAGAGAGTTTACAATGAGCAGTTCTTC
.	TRBV28	.	TRBJ2-3	CASSLFVGDTDTQYF	TGTGCCAGCAGTTTATTTGTGGGAGACACAGATACGCAGTATTTT
TRBD2	TRBV12-3/TRBV12-4	.	TRBJ2-1	CASSDGTSFGDEQFF	TGTGCCAGCAGCGACGGGACTAGTTTTGGCGATGAGCAGTTCTTC